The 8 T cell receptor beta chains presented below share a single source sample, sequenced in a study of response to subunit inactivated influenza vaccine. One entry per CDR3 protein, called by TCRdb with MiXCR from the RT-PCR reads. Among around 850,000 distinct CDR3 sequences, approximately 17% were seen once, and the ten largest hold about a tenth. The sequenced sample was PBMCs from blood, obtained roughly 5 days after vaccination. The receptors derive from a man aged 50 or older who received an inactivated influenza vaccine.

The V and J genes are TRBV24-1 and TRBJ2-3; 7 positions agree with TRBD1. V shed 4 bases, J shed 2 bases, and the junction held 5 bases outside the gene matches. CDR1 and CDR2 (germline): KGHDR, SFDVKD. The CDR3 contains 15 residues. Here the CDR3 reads CATSDMGQHTDTQYF. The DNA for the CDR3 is TGTGCCACCAGTGACATGGGACAGCACACAGATACGCAGTATTTT.

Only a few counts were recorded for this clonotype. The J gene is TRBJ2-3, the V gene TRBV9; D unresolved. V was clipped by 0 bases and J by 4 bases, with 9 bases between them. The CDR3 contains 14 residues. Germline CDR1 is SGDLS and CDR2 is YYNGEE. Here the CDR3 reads CASSVVGSADTQYF. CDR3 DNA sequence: TGTGCCAGCAGCGTAGTTGGTAGTGCAGATACGCAGTATTTT.

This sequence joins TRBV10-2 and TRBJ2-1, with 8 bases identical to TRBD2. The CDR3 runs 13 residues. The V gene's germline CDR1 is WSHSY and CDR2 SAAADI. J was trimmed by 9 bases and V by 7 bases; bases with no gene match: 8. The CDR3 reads CASTGRGGSEQFF. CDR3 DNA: TGCGCCAGCACCGGGAGGGGAGGAAGTGAGCAGTTCTTC.

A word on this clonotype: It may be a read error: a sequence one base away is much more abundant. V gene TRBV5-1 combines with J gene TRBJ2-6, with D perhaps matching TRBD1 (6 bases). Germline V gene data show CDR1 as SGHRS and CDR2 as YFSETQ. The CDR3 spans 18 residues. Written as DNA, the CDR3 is TGCGTCAGCAGCTTAGAGGGGGTCCGAACCTCTGGGGCCAACGTCCTGACTTTC. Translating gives CVSSLEGVRTSGANVLTF.

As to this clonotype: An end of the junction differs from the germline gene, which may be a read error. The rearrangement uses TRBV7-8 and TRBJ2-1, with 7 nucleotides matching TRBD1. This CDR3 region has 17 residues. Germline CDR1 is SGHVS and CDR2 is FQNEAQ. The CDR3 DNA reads TGTGCCAGCAGCGAGAAGCCCGGGACAGACCGAAACAATGATCAGTTCTTC. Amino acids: CASSEKPGTDRNNDQFF.

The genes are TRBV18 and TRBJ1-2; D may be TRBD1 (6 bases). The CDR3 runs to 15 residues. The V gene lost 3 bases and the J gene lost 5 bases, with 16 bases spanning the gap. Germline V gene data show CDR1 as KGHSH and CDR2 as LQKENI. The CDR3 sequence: CASSPTNREGYGYTF. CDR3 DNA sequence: TGTGCCAGCTCACCTACTAACAGGGAAGGTTATGGCTACACCTTC.

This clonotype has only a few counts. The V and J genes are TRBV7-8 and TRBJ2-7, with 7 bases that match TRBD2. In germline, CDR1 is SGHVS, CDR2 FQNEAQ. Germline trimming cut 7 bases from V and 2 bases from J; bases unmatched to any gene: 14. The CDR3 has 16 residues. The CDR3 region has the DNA TGTGCCAGCACCACTAGGCCCGGAGCGGGGACCTACGAGCAGTACTTC. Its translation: CASTTRPGAGTYEQYF.

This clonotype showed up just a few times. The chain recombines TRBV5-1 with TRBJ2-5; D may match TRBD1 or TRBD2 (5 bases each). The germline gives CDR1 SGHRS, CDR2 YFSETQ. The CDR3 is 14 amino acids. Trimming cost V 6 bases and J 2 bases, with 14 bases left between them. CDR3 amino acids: CASNRGTLQETQYF. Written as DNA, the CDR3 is TGCGCCAGCAACCGGGGCACATTACAAGAGACCCAGTACTTC.